The 28 T cell receptor beta chains below were found in one sample sequenced in a study of Ad26.COV2.S vaccination and SARS-CoV-2 variants. Treatment reported: some 20 received Ad26.COV2.S at low or high dose, single or two shots; roughly five received placebo; per-sample allocation not given. Sample collection was performed on day 63 after the first vaccine or placebo injection. Generated by immunoSEQ multiplex PCR, the TCRdb table keeps only in-frame clones and is missing some. The data show fewer than 900,000 clones, 70% to 90% seen once. This material consisted of peripheral blood, taken in a trial of Ad26.COV2.S vaccine versus placebo. The source is a person between 18 and 59 years old who received the Ad26.COV2.S COVID-19 vaccine or a placebo.

The V and J genes are TRBV3-1 (or the pseudogene TRBV3-2) and TRBJ1-4; weak D call: TRBD1 (5 bases). Per the germline V gene, CDR1 is LGHDT and CDR2 is YNNKEL (reference sequence). V was shortened by 4 bases and J by 6 bases, with 12 bases between the two germline ends. The CDR3 loop spans 14 amino acids. CDR3 protein: CASSRGGGDEKLFF. CDR3 bases: TGTGCCAGCAGCCGAGGAGGAGGGGATGAAAAACTGTTTTTT.

The genes are TRBV9 and TRBJ1-5, with D perhaps TRBD1 (5 bases). With 4 bases removed from V and 7 bases from J, the gap between germline ends came to 15 bases. CDR1 is SGDLS, CDR2 YYNGEE, per germline. This CDR3 spans 14 amino acids. CDR3 in DNA: TGTGCCAGCAGCTCTAGGGGAAGTCAACAGCCCCAGCATTTT. Its protein is CASSSRGSQQPQHF.

The rearrangement joins TRBV7-2 to TRBJ1-2; 11 bases are a match to TRBD1. The V gene's germline CDR1 is SGHTA and CDR2 FQGNSA. CDR3 length equals 14 residues. V lost 3 bases to trimming and J lost 6 bases; unmatched junction nucleotides: 3. Here the CDR3 reads CASSFRTGGNGYTF. CDR3 DNA sequence: TGTGCCAGCAGCTTCAGGACAGGGGGCAATGGCTACACCTTC.

The genes are TRBV7-9 and TRBJ1-4; D gene unclear. Trimming took 7 bases from V and 7 from J, leaving 16 bases between them. The CDR3 has 14 amino acids. CDR1 and CDR2 (germline): SEHNR, FQNEAQ (reference sequence). The CDR3 protein is CASTSGRSIEKLFF. CDR3 sequence (DNA): TGTGCCAGCACCTCCGGGAGATCTATTGAAAAACTGTTTTTT.

This rearrangement joins TRBV19 to TRBJ2-7, with 7 bases fitting TRBD1. CDR1 is LNHDA, CDR2 SQIVND, per germline (reference sequence). This CDR3 region has 14 residues. V shed 8 bases, J shed 0 bases, and the junction held 7 bases outside the gene matches. The DNA for the CDR3 is TGTGCCAGTGGCCTGACAGGGAGCTCCTACGAGCAGTACTTC. Translation gives CASGLTGSSYEQYF. Full variable domain (outside the CDR3, taken from reference TRBV19 and TRBJ2-7): DGGITQSPKYLFRKEGQNVTLSCEQNLNHDAMYWYRQDPGQGLRLIYYSQIVNDFQKGDIAEGYSVSREKKESFPLTVTSAQKNPTAFYLCASGLTGSSYEQYFGPGTRLTVT.

The chain combines TRBV18 with TRBJ1-3; no clear D. Germline V gene lookup returns CDR1 KGHSH and CDR2 LQKENI. The CDR3 consists of 15 residues. The ends were cut back, 2 bases at V and 0 bases at J, with 8 bases in the middle. The CDR3 reads CASSPNDHSGNTIYF. The CDR3 region has the DNA TGTGCCAGCTCACCAAACGACCACTCTGGAAACACCATATATTTT.

The V gene is TRBV10-3, the J gene TRBJ2-2; TRBD2 aligns across 10 bases. The CDR3 has 16 amino acids. V lost 10 bases to trimming and J lost 1 base; unmatched junction nucleotides: 9. Germline loops: CDR1 ENHRY, CDR2 SYGVKD. The DNA for the CDR3 is TGTGCCACCTACCATGTAGCGGGAGGGAACACCGGGGAGCTGTTTTTT. Its translation: CATYHVAGGNTGELFF.

The rearrangement links TRBV19 to TRBJ1-1, with 7 bases lining up with TRBD1. The V segment lost 7 bases and the J segment 0 bases; nucleotides outside the gene matches: 8. The CDR3 consists of 15 residues. The V gene's germline CDR1 is LNHDA and CDR2 SQIVND (reference sequence). CDR3: CASMGPGGMNTEAFF. CDR3 sequence (DNA): TGTGCCAGTATGGGACCAGGGGGAATGAACACTGAAGCTTTCTTT.

The gene calls are TRBV18 and TRBJ1-2; 9 bases map to TRBD1. Germline trimming cut 3 bases from V and 8 bases from J; bases unmatched to any gene: 7. The CDR3 sequence is 14 residues long. Germline CDR1 and CDR2: KGHSH and LQKENI. As DNA, the CDR3 is TGTGCCAGCTCACCGCAGGGACAGGGTAACGGCTACACCTTC. Protein product: CASSPQGQGNGYTF.

This clone was counted once. The V and J genes are TRBV29-1 and TRBJ1-2; D perhaps matches TRBD1 (5 bases). Trimming cost V 6 bases and J 5 bases, with 7 bases left between them. CDR3 length: 10 residues. Germline V gene lookup returns CDR1 SQVTM and CDR2 ANQGSEA. The CDR3 DNA reads as TGCAGCGTCCCAGGGTATGGCTACACCTTC. It specifies CSVPGYGYTF.

This chain uses TRBV7-2 with TRBJ1-2; D gene ambiguous. Germline V CDR1 and CDR2: SGHTA, FQGNSA. V dropped 5 bases and J dropped 4 bases, with 14 bases sitting between them. CDR3 size: 14 residues. CDR3 protein: CASSPGRATYGYTF. CDR3 in DNA: TGTGCCAGCAGCCCCGGGCGGGCTACCTATGGCTACACCTTC.

The rearrangement uses TRBV9 and TRBJ1-4, with D possibly being TRBD1 (6 bases). Trimming removed 3 bases from V and 0 bases from J, with 6 bases in between. CDR1 and CDR2 (germline): SGDLS, YYNGEE. The CDR3 covers 14 residues. The CDR3 here is CASSGQATNEKLFF. CDR3 nucleotides: TGTGCCAGCAGCGGACAGGCAACTAATGAAAAACTGTTTTTT. Drawing the rest from reference TRBV9 and TRBJ1-4, the complete variable domain is DSGVTQTPKHLITATGQRVTLRCSPRSGDLSVYWYQQSLDQGLQFLIQYYNGEERAKGNILERFSAQQFPDLHSELNLSSLELGDSALYFCASSGQATNEKLFFGSGTQLSVL.

This chain uses TRBV19 with TRBJ1-2; TRBD1 matches 10 bases. Trimming cost V 2 bases and J 5 bases; bases outside gene matches: 5. The CDR3 length is 15 residues. Germline V lookup: CDR1 LNHDA, CDR2 SQIVND (reference sequence). CDR3 in amino acids: CASSIPLGQGYGYTF. The CDR3 bases are TGTGCCAGTAGTATACCCCTGGGACAGGGGTATGGCTACACCTTC. Complete variable domain (other parts from reference TRBV19 and TRBJ1-2): DGGITQSPKYLFRKEGQNVTLSCEQNLNHDAMYWYRQDPGQGLRLIYYSQIVNDFQKGDIAEGYSVSREKKESFPLTVTSAQKNPTAFYLCASSIPLGQGYGYTFGSGTRLTVV.

This CDR3 is CASSPLGTGGSYNEQFF. In DNA form, the CDR3 reads TGTGCCAGCAGCCCTTTGGGGACAGGGGGCTCCTACAATGAGCAGTTCTTC. This chain joins TRBV7-8 and TRBJ2-1; 11 bases align to TRBD1. Per the germline V gene, CDR1 is SGHVS and CDR2 is FQNEAQ. Germline trimming cut 5 bases from V and 0 bases from J; bases unmatched to any gene: 6. The CDR3 totals 17 residues. The variable domain in full, with the rest retrieved from reference TRBV7-8 and TRBJ2-1, is GAGVSQSPRYKVAKRGQDVALRCDPISGHVSLFWYQQALGQGPEFLTYFQNEAQLDKSGLPSDRFFAERPEGSVSTLKIQRTQQEDSAVYLCASSPLGTGGSYNEQFFGPGTRLTVL.

V gene TRBV7-8 combines with J gene TRBJ1-5; D unresolved. The CDR3 is 16 residues long. V lost 0 bases and J lost 3, with 12 bases in between. Germline V gene data show CDR1 as SGHVS and CDR2 as FQNEAQ. The CDR3 DNA reads as TGTGCCAGCAGCTTAGCGGAAGGAGGGAACAATCAGCCCCAGCATTTT. Its protein product is CASSLAEGGNNQPQHF.

This chain links TRBV3-1 (or the pseudogene TRBV3-2) with TRBJ2-7; 11 nucleotides match TRBD2. Germline V gene lookup returns CDR1 LGHDT and CDR2 YNNKEL (reference sequence). Trimming removed 7 bases from V and 0 bases from J; junction bases left unmatched: 14. CDR3 length: 18 amino acids. CDR3 sequence (DNA): TGTGCCAGCACTCTCTCGACCCAGGGACTAGCGGTCTCCTACGAGCAGTACTTC. This encodes CASTLSTQGLAVSYEQYF.

This clone was found once. The chain joins TRBV29-1 to TRBJ2-7; TRBD1 matches at 9 bases. There are 14 residues in the CDR3. Germline assignment: CDR1 SQVTM and CDR2 ANQGSEA. The trim removed 6 bases at V and 2 bases at J, leaving 8 bases unmatched. This chain's CDR3 is CSVEPTGGTYEQYF. The CDR3 DNA reads TGCAGCGTGGAGCCGACAGGGGGAACCTACGAGCAGTACTTC.

Written as DNA, the CDR3 is TGTGCCAGCTCACCACCTTCAGCCCCAGATACGCAGTATTTT. Its translation is CASSPPSAPDTQYF. V gene TRBV18 combines with J gene TRBJ2-3; D gene ambiguous. With 0 bases removed from V and 4 bases from J, the gap between germline ends came to 8 bases. The CDR3 spans 14 residues. Germline V lookup: CDR1 KGHSH, CDR2 LQKENI.

This clone was detected once. The chain is built from TRBV6-4 and TRBJ2-7; D is possibly TRBD1 (5 bases). Germline loops: CDR1 MRHNA, CDR2 SNTAGT. Trimming removed 2 bases from V and 2 bases from J, with 16 bases in between. The CDR3 spans 16 residues. The DNA for the CDR3 is TGTGCCAGCAGTGACCCACCCGCCAGGGCTCCCTACGAGCAGTACTTC. Residues: CASSDPPARAPYEQYF.

The chain uses TRBV4-1 and TRBJ2-7; possible D gene TRBD1, 5 bases. Germline loops: CDR1 MGHRA, CDR2 YSYEKL. The CDR3 contains 14 residues. The V gene lost 5 bases and the J gene lost 2 bases, with 13 bases spanning the gap. The CDR3 sequence is CASSIQTETYEQYF. The CDR3 DNA reads TGCGCCAGCAGCATACAGACAGAGACCTACGAGCAGTACTTC.

This clone was recorded only once. The CDR3: CASSTRGAQETQYF. The CDR3 DNA is TGTGCCAGCAGTACCCGGGGAGCACAAGAGACCCAGTACTTC. V gene TRBV6-5 combines with J gene TRBJ2-5; D may be TRBD2 (5 bases). V was trimmed by 5 bases and J by 2 bases, leaving 12 bases between them. Per the germline V gene, CDR1 is MNHEY and CDR2 is SVGAGI. The CDR3 totals 14 residues.

The V gene is TRBV2, the J gene TRBJ2-1, with D uncertain. Per germline, CDR1 SNHLY and CDR2 FYNNEI. The CDR3 runs 12 residues. Trimming shortened V by 11 bases and J by 8 bases, and 16 bases separated the two germline ends. CDR3 sequence reads: CAVFESAYEQFF. Here the CDR3 DNA reads TGTGCCGTCTTCGAGTCGGCGTATGAGCAGTTCTTC.

This sequence joins TRBV6-5 and TRBJ2-5; TRBD1 is a possible D gene (6 bases). The V gene lost 8 bases and the J gene lost 3 bases, with 16 bases spanning the gap. This CDR3 spans 14 amino acids. Per the germline V gene, CDR1 is MNHEY and CDR2 is SVGAGI. The CDR3 sequence: CASLLQGMEETQYF. CDR3 bases: TGTGCCAGCCTCCTCCAGGGGATGGAAGAGACCCAGTACTTC.

The V call is TRBV5-1, the J call TRBJ2-7, with TRBD2 identical over 12 bases. The trim removed 0 bases at V and 3 bases at J, leaving 7 bases unmatched. This CDR3 has 17 residues. Germline loops: CDR1 SGHRS, CDR2 YFSETQ. The CDR3 DNA sequence: TGCGCCAGCAGCTTGGGTGGACTAGCGGGGACATACTACGAGCAGTACTTC. Protein: CASSLGGLAGTYYEQYF.

The chain combines TRBV15 with TRBJ1-4, with D possibly being TRBD1 (6 bases). Between the trimmed V and J ends, which lost 2 bases and 7 bases, there was a span of 8 bases. In germline, CDR1 is LNHNV, CDR2 YYDKDF (reference sequence). The CDR3 runs to 13 residues. The CDR3 loop reads CATSRQGSEKLFF. In DNA, the CDR3 is TGTGCCACCAGCAGACAGGGGAGTGAAAAACTGTTTTTT.

In its sample, this clone was seen once. Other DNA sequences of this sample code for an identical CDR3. The chain is built from TRBV2 and TRBJ1-1; D is ambiguous. Trimming left V 6 bases short and J 1 base short, with 3 bases between. Germline CDR1 SNHLY, CDR2 FYNNEI. The CDR3 length is 11 residues. The CDR3 bases are TGTGCCAGCAGGGGGAACACTGAAGCTTTCTTT. This encodes CASRGNTEAFF.

This clone was seen more than once but under ten times. The chain couples TRBV6-2 or TRBV6-3 to TRBJ1-5; D might be TRBD1 (6 bases). V lost 6 bases to trimming and J lost 4 bases, with 13 bases between them. The CDR3 contains 14 residues. CDR1 is MNHEY and CDR2 is SVGEGT in the germline V gene. This chain's CDR3 is CASSTGTANQPQHF. The CDR3 nucleotides read TGTGCCAGCAGCACAGGGACCGCAAATCAGCCCCAGCATTTT.

A remark on this clone: Other DNA sequences in the same sample also yield this CDR3. The rearrangement links TRBV27 to TRBJ2-3, with D uncertain. In germline, CDR1 is MNHEY, CDR2 SMNVEV (reference sequence). The germline V and J ends were trimmed by 5 bases and 0 bases, with 6 bases remaining between them. CDR3 length: 13 amino acids. The CDR3 sequence is CASSLPSTDTQYF. For the CDR3, the DNA is TGTGCCAGCAGTCTTCCTAGCACAGATACGCAGTATTTT.